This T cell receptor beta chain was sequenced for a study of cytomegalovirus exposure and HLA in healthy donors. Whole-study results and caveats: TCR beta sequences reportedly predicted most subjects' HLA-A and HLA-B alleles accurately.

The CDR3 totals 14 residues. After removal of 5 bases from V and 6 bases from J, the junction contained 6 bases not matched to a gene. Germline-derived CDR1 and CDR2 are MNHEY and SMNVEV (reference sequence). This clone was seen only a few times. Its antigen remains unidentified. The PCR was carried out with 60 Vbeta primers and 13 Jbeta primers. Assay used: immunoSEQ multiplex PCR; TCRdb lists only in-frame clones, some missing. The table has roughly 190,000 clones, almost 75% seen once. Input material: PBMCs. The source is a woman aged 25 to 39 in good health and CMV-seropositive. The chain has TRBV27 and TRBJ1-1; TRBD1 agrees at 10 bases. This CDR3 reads CASSTRDRGPEAFF. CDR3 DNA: TGTGCCAGCAGTACCCGGGACAGGGGCCCTGAAGCTTTCTTT.